A single sample gave rise to the 18 T cell receptor beta chains below, sequenced in a study of T cell repertoires in cytomegalovirus infection (dated by TCRdb to between 2019 and 2020). The sample was run on an Illumina HiSeq 1500. TCRdb reran the public reads through fastp at Q25 and MiXCR, keeping productive beta chains. A single entry per CDR3 protein holds the most common genes and DNA from its merged rows. Counted in this sample were under 200,000 distinct CDR3 sequences; about 28% of them appeared once. Around 29% of the sample comes from the top ten. Sequencing input: PBMCs. These receptors originate from a human donor in good health (CMV status not recorded). Some clones in this sample may be carry-over from other donors' samples.

The chain couples TRBV12-3 or TRBV12-4 to TRBJ2-1; 7 bases line up with TRBD2. J lost 6 bases, V lost 9 bases, and 8 bases had no gene match. This CDR3 is built from 13 residues. The CDR3 reads CASTGWGGNEQFF. CDR3 DNA sequence: TGTGCCAGTACTGGGTGGGGGGGCAATGAGCAGTTCTTC.

This clonotype was detected only a few times. CDR3 bases: TGTGCCATCAGTGAGACTCTAGCGGGGCAGTTCTTC. Translating gives CAISETLAGQFF. This sequence joins TRBV10-3 and TRBJ2-1; 8 nucleotides match TRBD2. Germline CDR1 ENHRY, CDR2 SYGVKD. The CDR3 loop spans 12 amino acids. Trimming removed 2 bases from V and 12 bases from J; junction bases left unmatched: 3.

The CDR3 reads CATSRDPGTANTEAFF. CDR3 nucleotide sequence: TGTGCCACCAGCAGAGATCCGGGGACAGCGAACACTGAAGCTTTCTTT. The chain couples TRBV15 to TRBJ1-1, with TRBD1 matching over 7 bases. V lost 0 bases, J lost 1 base, and 5 bases stayed unmatched. This CDR3 is 16 amino acids long. The germline gives CDR1 LNHNV, CDR2 YYDKDF (reference sequence).

This clonotype was detected ten times or more. This chain connects TRBV6-2 or TRBV6-3 to TRBJ2-1; D call uncertain. CDR1 and CDR2 from the germline V gene are MNHEY and SVGEGT. V was clipped by 6 bases and J by 3 bases, with 6 bases between them. The CDR3 contains 12 residues. CDR3 coding DNA: TGTGCCAGCAGGCCCGGCTACAATGAGCAGTTCTTC. Translation gives CASRPGYNEQFF.

The rearrangement links TRBV10-3 to TRBJ1-1; the D gene is possibly TRBD1 (6 bases). V dropped 8 bases and J dropped 3 bases, with 19 bases sitting between them. This CDR3 is 15 amino acids long. CDR1 ENHRY and CDR2 SYGVKD come from the germline V gene. CDR3 coding DNA: TGTGCCATCGCCGGACAGATCGGGGAGGACACTGAAGCTTTCTTT. Residues: CAIAGQIGEDTEAFF.

There are many counts of this clonotype. V gene TRBV7-6 combines with J gene TRBJ2-7; D is uncertain. Trimming stripped 3 bases from V and 5 bases from J, with 14 bases between. Germline V CDR1 and CDR2: SGHVS, FNYEAQ. CDR3 length: 14 amino acids. The CDR3 here is CASSLGSPGDEQYF. The DNA of the CDR3 is TGTGCCAGCAGCTTGGGCAGCCCAGGCGACGAGCAGTACTTC.

The CDR3 loop is CSVWEAEAFF. The DNA of the CDR3 is TGCAGCGTCTGGGAGGCTGAAGCTTTCTTT. The rearrangement uses TRBV29-1 and TRBJ1-1; D is undetermined. The CDR3 totals 10 residues. CDR1 and CDR2 from the germline V gene are SQVTM and ANQGSEA. V was shortened by 6 bases and J by 6 bases, with 8 bases between the two germline ends.

The chain combines TRBV20-1 with TRBJ1-1, with D tentatively TRBD1 (5 bases). This CDR3 has 13 residues. Germline CDR1 DFQATT, CDR2 SNEGSKA (reference sequence). Trimming took 1 base from V and 5 from J, leaving 11 bases between them. CDR3 nucleotides: TGCAGTGCTAGAGTTCCGGGGGATACTGAAGCTTTCTTT. Translated: CSARVPGDTEAFF.

The rearrangement joins TRBV6-2 or TRBV6-3 to TRBJ1-1, with a tentative D call TRBD1 (5 bases). V lost 7 bases and J lost 5, with 14 bases in between. Germline CDR1 MNHEY, CDR2 SVGEGT. The CDR3 runs 13 residues. The CDR3 reads CASKGPWGTEAFF. CDR3 bases: TGTGCCAGCAAGGGACCGTGGGGGACTGAAGCTTTCTTT.

Note on this clonotype: A read error may explain this, as a much larger clone is one base away. V and J are TRBV7-2 and TRBJ2-7; TRBD2 might be the D (5 bases). CDR1 and CDR2 from the germline V gene are SGHTA and FQGNSA. The CDR3 contains 14 residues. Trimming removed 3 bases from V and 4 bases from J, with 13 bases in between. The CDR3 DNA follows: TGTGCCAGCAGCTTGACCGGGGTGGTGTACGAGCAGTACTTC. It codes for CASSLTGVVYEQYF.

This clonotype was detected once. The gene calls are TRBV20-1 and TRBJ2-3; 8 positions match TRBD1. Germline-derived CDR1 and CDR2 are DFQATT and SNEGSKA (reference sequence). Trimming removed 2 bases from V and 4 bases from J; junction bases left unmatched: 11. This CDR3 is built from 16 residues. CDR3 region: CSARIVGQGVSDTQYF. The CDR3 DNA is TGCAGTGCTAGAATTGTTGGACAGGGTGTTTCAGATACGCAGTATTTT.

This clonotype was detected a few times. The chain couples TRBV7-2 to TRBJ2-2; 12 bases are shared with TRBD2. This CDR3 comprises 15 residues. Germline V gives CDR1 SGHTA, CDR2 FQGNSA. Trimming cost V 5 bases and J 6 bases; bases outside gene matches: 4. CDR3 sequence: CASSPSGGAPGELFF. DNA of the CDR3: TGTGCCAGCAGCCCTAGCGGGGGGGCCCCCGGGGAGCTGTTTTTT.

This clonotype has just a few counts. The V call is TRBV12-3 or TRBV12-4, the J call TRBJ1-3; D perhaps matches TRBD1 (6 bases). V dropped 8 bases and J dropped 4 bases, with 15 bases sitting between them. The CDR3 covers 14 residues. The CDR3 DNA sequence: TGTGCCAGCGGGCTCACAGGGATAGGAAACACCATATATTTT. It is translated as CASGLTGIGNTIYF.

The gene calls are TRBV27 and TRBJ1-1; D may be TRBD1 (6 bases). The CDR3 length is 15 residues. Germline-derived CDR1 and CDR2 are MNHEY and SMNVEV (reference sequence). Trimming took off 4 bases at V and 0 bases at J, with 12 bases between the two ends. CDR3 loop: CASSSLGDMNTEAFF. In DNA form, the CDR3 reads TGTGCCAGCAGTTCCCTTGGGGACATGAACACTGAAGCTTTCTTT.

This chain joins TRBV12-3 or TRBV12-4 and TRBJ1-6; TRBD1 might be the D (5 bases). Trimming took 2 bases from V and 9 from J, leaving 11 bases between them. The CDR3 runs 14 residues. DNA of the CDR3: TGTGCCAGCAGTTTAACGGGGCAGGTTTCACCCCTCCACTTT. Translated: CASSLTGQVSPLHF.

The sample holds many counts of this clonotype. J is TRBJ1-1 and V is TRBV7-8; D is unresolved. Germline CDR1 reads SGHVS; CDR2 reads FQNEAQ. This CDR3 contains 13 residues. V was shortened by 4 bases and J by 1 base, with 7 bases between the two germline ends. The CDR3 here is CASSYGTNTEAFF. The CDR3 DNA sequence: TGTGCCAGCAGCTACGGCACGAACACTGAAGCTTTCTTT.

The rearrangement links TRBV29-1 to TRBJ1-4, with a tentative D call TRBD1 (5 bases). CDR3 size: 16 residues. Germline V gene sequence: CDR1 SQVTM, CDR2 ANQGSEA. Trimming stripped 4 bases from V and 6 bases from J, with 21 bases between. CDR3 sequence reads: CSVGLVGGTADEKLFF. As DNA, the CDR3 is TGCAGCGTTGGGTTGGTAGGAGGGACCGCGGATGAAAAACTGTTTTTT.

The chain has TRBV7-6 and TRBJ2-1; D ambiguous. The CDR3 length is 13 residues. Trimming left V 0 bases short and J 4 bases short, with 4 bases between. Germline CDR1 reads SGHVS; CDR2 reads FNYEAQ. CDR3 sequence: CASSLAQYNEQFF. Here the CDR3 DNA reads TGTGCCAGCAGCTTAGCTCAGTACAATGAGCAGTTCTTC. The variable domain in full, completed from reference TRBV7-6 and TRBJ2-1, reads GAGVSQSPRYKVTKRGQDVALRCDPISGHVSLYWYRQALGQGPEFLTYFNYEAQQDKSGLPNDRFSAERPEGSISTLTIQRTEQRDSAMYRCASSLAQYNEQFFGPGTRLTVL.